This passage covers 24 T cell receptor beta chains from one sample sequenced in a study of spatial heterogeneity in lung cancer. Time point denoted: sample taken at primary tumor resection. Frozen PBMC, nontumor lung or tumor provided whole RNA, which was sequenced unsorted. TCRdb analysed the 5' RACE reads with MiXCR anew, one entry per CDR3 protein. The sample carries about 23,000 distinct CDR3 sequences, 4% to 6% recorded once. This specimen consisted of PBMCs, obtained at surgery. Every receptor here comes from a male donor with early-stage non-small cell lung cancer.

This clonotype has ten or more counts. The DNA of the CDR3 is TGTGCCAGCAGCCCCGGTGGAGGAGGTATTCCGCCCCAGCATTTT. Translation: CASSPGGGGIPPQHF. The chain couples TRBV6-2 or TRBV6-3 to TRBJ1-5, with no clear D. CDR1 MNHEY and CDR2 SVGEGT come from the germline V gene. The V gene lost 6 bases and the J gene lost 9 bases, with 21 bases spanning the gap. CDR3 size: 15 residues.

This clonotype came up many times. Sequence at one end of the junction differs from germline and may be a read error. This chain uses TRBV7-2 with TRBJ1-3, with D perhaps matching TRBD1 (6 bases). The CDR3 totals 11 residues. Per the germline V gene, CDR1 is SGHTA and CDR2 is FQGNSA. The CDR3 DNA reads as TGTGCCAGCAGCTCCCAGGGGACCAAATATTTT. It translates to CASSSQGTKYF.

This clonotype was observed at least ten times. The V and J genes are TRBV7-2 and TRBJ2-5, with D tentatively TRBD1 (5 bases). Trimming left V 1 base short and J 4 bases short, with 25 bases between. The germline V gene encodes CDR1 SGHTA and CDR2 FQGNSA. The CDR3 sequence is 19 residues long. The CDR3 DNA sequence: TGTGCCAGCAGCTTAGATCCCCCCTCCTGGGGCAGTCGAGGAGAGACCCAGTACTTC. It translates to CASSLDPPSWGSRGETQYF.

This clonotype came up many times. This chain connects TRBV7-2 to TRBJ1-5; perhaps TRBD1 as D (5 bases). The germline V gene has CDR1 SGHTA and CDR2 FQGNSA. The V and J ends lost 3 bases and 3 bases respectively, with 12 bases between them. This CDR3 is 15 amino acids long. The chain's CDR3 is CASSFAVGPNQPQHF. In DNA form, the CDR3 reads TGTGCCAGCAGCTTCGCCGTGGGACCCAATCAGCCCCAGCATTTT.

This clonotype is termed medium-sized. This chain uses TRBV28 with TRBJ1-5; the match to TRBD1 covers 8 bases. This CDR3 is built from 14 residues. The V segment lost 6 bases and the J segment 6 bases; nucleotides outside the gene matches: 7. Germline assignment: CDR1 MDHEN and CDR2 SYDVKM. The CDR3 loop reads CASSRRQGIQPQHF. CDR3 bases: TGTGCCAGCAGCCGAAGACAGGGGATTCAGCCCCAGCATTTT.

The table lists this clonotype with many counts. The chain links TRBV15 to TRBJ2-7; TRBD2 agrees at 8 bases. Trimming cost V 5 bases and J 6 bases; bases outside gene matches: 15. Germline V lookup: CDR1 LNHNV, CDR2 YYDKDF (reference sequence). The CDR3 runs to 16 residues. The CDR3 DNA sequence: TGTGCCACCAGCGGCCGTCGGCGGACGGGAGGGCCCGAGCAGTACTTC. Protein product: CATSGRRRTGGPEQYF.

Many counts were recorded for this clonotype. The chain couples TRBV6-6 to TRBJ2-1; D unresolved. The CDR3 contains 12 residues. CDR1 and CDR2 (germline): MNHNY, SVGAGI (reference sequence). The V gene lost 5 bases and the J gene lost 5 bases, with 7 bases spanning the gap. CDR3 protein: CASSDPNNEQFF. The CDR3, as DNA: TGTGCCAGCAGTGACCCCAACAATGAGCAGTTCTTC.

This clonotype was detected ten times or more. The chain couples TRBV15 to TRBJ1-5; tentative D call: TRBD1 (6 bases). The CDR3 consists of 13 residues. Germline CDR1 and CDR2: LNHNV and YYDKDF (reference sequence). V gave up 7 bases and J gave up 7 bases, with 14 bases separating them. CDR3 coding DNA: TGTGCCACCACCCCGGGGGGCTCGCAGCCCCAGCATTTT. Protein sequence: CATTPGGSQPQHF.

As to this clonotype: An end of the junction does not agree with germline; a read error may underlie this. The V and J genes are TRBV5-6 and TRBJ2-7, with D tentatively TRBD1 or TRBD2 (6 bases each). Germline V gene sequence: CDR1 SGHDT, CDR2 YYEEEE. The CDR3 runs 13 residues. As DNA, the CDR3 is TGTGCCAGCACGGTGGGGGGCTTCGGGGCCTCCCTCTTC. It codes for CASTVGGFGASLF.

This clonotype was observed many times. J is TRBJ1-1 and V is TRBV18; 9 nucleotides match TRBD1. V dropped 4 bases and J dropped 1; count of bases not matched to a gene: 4. The CDR3 sequence is 15 residues long. Germline values: CDR1 KGHSH, CDR2 LQKENI. The CDR3 DNA reads TGTGCCAGCTCACGGGACAGGGTCGAGAACACTGAAGCTTTCTTT. Protein product: CASSRDRVENTEAFF. The full variable domain, completed using reference TRBV18 and TRBJ1-1, is NAGVMQNPRHLVRRRGQEARLRCSPMKGHSHVYWYRQLPEEGLKFMVYLQKENIIDESGMPKERFSAEFPKEGPSILRIQQVVRGDSAAYFCASSRDRVENTEAFFGQGTRLTVV.

This clonotype was counted at least ten times. The CDR3 region has the DNA TGTGCCAGCAGCCTGCATTCGGCCGGTAGCAATCAGCCCCAGCATTTT. It codes for CASSLHSAGSNQPQHF. This chain joins TRBV7-8 and TRBJ1-5, with no clear D. Trimming took 5 bases from V and 0 from J, leaving 14 bases between them. The germline V gene has CDR1 SGHVS and CDR2 FQNEAQ. This CDR3 is built from 16 residues.

The J gene is TRBJ2-5, the V gene TRBV7-6; D ambiguous. Germline lookup yields CDR1 SGHVS and CDR2 FNYEAQ. Between the trimmed V and J ends, which lost 3 bases and 6 bases, there was a span of 8 bases. This CDR3 has 12 amino acids. CDR3 DNA: TGTGCCAGCAGCTTTTTTAGTAAGACCCAGTACTTC. This encodes CASSFFSKTQYF.

The table lists this clonotype with many counts. This chain connects TRBV7-6 to TRBJ2-1, with 10 bases lining up with TRBD2. Germline values: CDR1 SGHVS, CDR2 FNYEAQ. This CDR3 is 17 amino acids long. The trim removed 5 bases at V and 0 bases at J, leaving 7 bases unmatched. Here the CDR3 DNA reads TGTGCCAGCAGCCGCACCTTAGCGGGGGGCTCCTACAATGAGCAGTTCTTC. Translation gives CASSRTLAGGSYNEQFF.

This clonotype has ten or more counts. The chain has TRBV7-3 and TRBJ2-3; 7 positions agree with TRBD2. The CDR3 contains 14 residues. The V segment lost 5 bases and the J segment 4 bases; nucleotides outside the gene matches: 6. Germline-derived CDR1 and CDR2 are SGHTA and FQGTGA. The CDR3 region is CASSPGGGADTQYF. DNA of the CDR3: TGTGCCAGCAGCCCGGGGGGAGGGGCAGATACGCAGTATTTT.

Many counts were recorded for this clonotype. CDR3 bases: TGCAGTGCTAGTGAGGGAGGGGGTCAGCCCCAGCATTTT. Its protein is CSASEGGGQPQHF. The chain combines TRBV20-1 with TRBJ1-5; D might be TRBD1 (6 bases). This CDR3 has 13 residues. V gave up 3 bases and J gave up 6 bases, with 12 bases separating them. Germline CDR1 and CDR2: DFQATT and SNEGSKA (reference sequence).

This clonotype showed up just a few times. The genes are TRBV18 and TRBJ1-6; D might be TRBD1 (6 bases). The ends were cut back, 0 bases at V and 7 bases at J, with 10 bases in the middle. CDR3 length: 15 amino acids. From germline, CDR1 is KGHSH and CDR2 LQKENI. In DNA, the CDR3 is TGTGCCAGCTCACCACCGGGGACACCAAATTCACCCCTCCACTTT. It yields the protein CASSPPGTPNSPLHF. The full variable domain, its missing parts supplied by reference TRBV18 and TRBJ1-6, is NAGVMQNPRHLVRRRGQEARLRCSPMKGHSHVYWYRQLPEEGLKFMVYLQKENIIDESGMPKERFSAEFPKEGPSILRIQQVVRGDSAAYFCASSPPGTPNSPLHFGNGTRLTVT.

There are many counts of this clonotype. The chain couples TRBV20-1 to TRBJ1-1, with a tentative D call TRBD1 (5 bases). Looked up from germline, CDR1 is DFQATT and CDR2 is SNEGSKA (reference sequence). This CDR3 is built from 12 residues. Trimming took off 1 base at V and 9 bases at J, with 12 bases between the two ends. The CDR3 DNA reads as TGCAGTGCTAGAGGGGAGGCAGGGCAAGCTTTCTTT. Translation: CSARGEAGQAFF.

This clonotype was seen at least ten times. This chain joins TRBV2 and TRBJ2-7; a weak D match, TRBD1 (5 bases). V dropped 4 bases and J dropped 3 bases, with 10 bases sitting between them. This CDR3 has 13 residues. Germline V gene sequence: CDR1 SNHLY, CDR2 FYNNEI. DNA for the CDR3: TGTGCCAGCAGTGTCTACAGGAACTACGAGCAGTACTTC. Encoded protein: CASSVYRNYEQYF. Full variable domain (outside the CDR3, taken from reference TRBV2 and TRBJ2-7): EPEVTQTPSHQVTQMGQEVILRCVPISNHLYFYWYRQILGQKVEFLVSFYNNEISEKSEIFDDQFSVERPDGSNFTLKIRSTKLEDSAMYFCASSVYRNYEQYFGPGTRLTVT.

This clonotype was recorded many times. V usage is TRBV28 and J usage is TRBJ1-5; D is possibly TRBD1 (5 bases). Germline loops: CDR1 MDHEN, CDR2 SYDVKM. Deletions cut 3 bases from V and 4 bases from J, with 13 bases between. There are 15 residues in the CDR3. The CDR3 nucleotides read TGTGCCAGCAGTTTGGCGGGACGCCGAAATCAGCCCCAGCATTTT. Translating it yields CASSLAGRRNQPQHF.

At least ten counts were recorded for this clonotype. The chain joins TRBV28 to TRBJ2-7; D is unresolved. The germline gives CDR1 MDHEN, CDR2 SYDVKM. This CDR3 has 12 residues. V gave up 5 bases and J gave up 2 bases, with 7 bases separating them. As DNA, the CDR3 is TGTGCCAGCAGTATCCAGGCCTACGAGCAGTACTTC. This gives the protein CASSIQAYEQYF.

This clonotype showed up many times. The chain couples TRBV27 to TRBJ2-7; 10 positions agree with TRBD1. Losses at the gene ends were 5 bases for V and 4 bases for J; bases not matched to a gene: 5. This CDR3 contains 14 residues. Germline CDR1 and CDR2: MNHEY and SMNVEV (reference sequence). The CDR3 here is CASSRQGASYEQYF. For the CDR3, the DNA is TGTGCCAGCAGTCGACAGGGGGCGAGTTACGAGCAGTACTTC.

This clonotype was detected many times. The gene calls are TRBV5-4 and TRBJ2-5; tentative D call: TRBD1 (6 bases). The CDR3 covers 14 residues. Trimming shortened V by 0 bases and J by 2 bases, and 8 bases separated the two germline ends. Germline CDR1 is SGHNT and CDR2 is YYREEE (reference sequence). The CDR3: CASSLGQVQETQYF. CDR3 DNA: TGTGCCAGCAGCTTGGGACAGGTACAAGAGACCCAGTACTTC.

In this sample, this clonotype turned up many times. V usage is TRBV6-1 and J usage is TRBJ1-5; D may be TRBD1 (6 bases). Germline loops: CDR1 MNHNS, CDR2 SASEGT. This CDR3 is 16 amino acids long. V was trimmed by 4 bases and J by 0 bases, leaving 13 bases between them. The DNA for the CDR3 is TGTGCCAGCAGTGGGTATCGACAGGTTAGCAATCAGCCCCAGCATTTT. Protein product: CASSGYRQVSNQPQHF.

This clonotype was detected ten times or more. V gene TRBV20-1 combines with J gene TRBJ1-5; D is uncertain. The CDR3 sequence is 14 residues long. Germline V lookup: CDR1 DFQATT, CDR2 SNEGSKA (reference sequence). The V gene lost 0 bases and the J gene lost 1 base, with 7 bases spanning the gap. CDR3 residues: CSAREGISNQPQHF. For the CDR3, the DNA is TGCAGTGCTAGAGAGGGTATCAGCAATCAGCCCCAGCATTTT.